The clone carrying this T cell receptor (beta chain) was seen only once. This record belongs to a study of blood T cell repertoires in COVID-19. In the study overall: Donors in Cohort 3 counted as recovered after two negative PCRs, clearance, or symptom resolution. Sites across the United States, Italy and Spain contributed samples from acute and convalescent COVID-19.

Authors' analysis steps: Estimates of nucleated cell counts were drawn from the amplification of reference gene primers. Profiled with immunoSEQ multiplex PCR; TCRdb holds only in-frame clones, not every one. The V and J calls and clone size were taken over from that table, and D and trimming were inferred from the DNA. The table has around 190,000 clones, 85% to 90% seen once. Each participant's cohort was designated according to participant-reported clinical history. Trimming pared 4 bases from V and 2 bases from J, leaving 21 bases between. Germline assignment: CDR1 SGHDN and CDR2 FVKESK. The CDR3 length is 19 residues.

This chain joins TRBV14 and TRBJ1-6; possible D gene TRBD1, 6 bases. The specimen sequenced was PBMCs or T cells enriched from blood (not recorded which). The clonotype was recovered from a woman in her thirties or forties in a cohort exposed to, infected with or recovered from COVID-19 (not recorded which). The CDR3 is CASSPRKTGGPTYNSPLHF. The CDR3 nucleotides read TGTGCCAGCAGCCCCCGAAAGACGGGGGGCCCGACCTATAATTCACCCCTCCACTTT.